Included here is one TCR beta chain sequence, with context. As yet, its antigen is unknown. The CDR3 runs 14 residues. Trimming removed 3 bases at V and 5 bases at J, with 10 bases between. In germline, CDR1 is MNHEY, CDR2 SMNVEV (reference sequence). Here immunoSEQ multiplex PCR was the method, and the copy in TCRdb shows in-frame clones only, minus some. The table records roughly 180,000 clones, roughly 94% of them present only once. This sample is part of a study of T cell responses to AZD1222 COVID-19 vaccine. Points from the study as a whole: Just six AZD1222 recipients were seropositive at baseline. With two AZD1222 doses given, Spike-specific TCR breadth and depth both rose. Spike-wide coverage was observed for vaccine-associated CD4 TCRs, with dominant responses at 160-218 and 743-854.

The origin of this receptor is an adult in good health. V usage is TRBV27 and J usage is TRBJ1-4; D gene uncertain. The sample here was peripheral blood, taken on day 0 of AZD1222 vaccination. CDR3 nucleotides: TGTGCCAGCAGTTTTGGGCAGACAAATGAAAAACTGTTTTTT. Translation: CASSFGQTNEKLFF.